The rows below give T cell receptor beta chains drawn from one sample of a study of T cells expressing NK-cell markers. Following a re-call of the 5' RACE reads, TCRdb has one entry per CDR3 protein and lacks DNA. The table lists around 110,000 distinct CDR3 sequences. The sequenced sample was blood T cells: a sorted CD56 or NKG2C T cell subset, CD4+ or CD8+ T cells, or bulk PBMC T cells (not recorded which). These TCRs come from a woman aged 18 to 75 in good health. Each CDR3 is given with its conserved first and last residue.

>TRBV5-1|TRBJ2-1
CASSPGWGQSNEQFF
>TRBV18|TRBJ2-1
CASSPGTTSSYNEQFF
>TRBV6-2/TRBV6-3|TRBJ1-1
CASSYVGGLSEAFF
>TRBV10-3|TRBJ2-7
CATLDRSYEQYF
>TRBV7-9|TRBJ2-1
CASTRDRDDEQFF
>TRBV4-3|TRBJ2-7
CASSQTSGSSYEQYF
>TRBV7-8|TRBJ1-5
CASSSRGPQPQHF
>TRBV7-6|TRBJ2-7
CASSSSGTTYEQYF
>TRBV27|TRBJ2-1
CASSLDAASSYNEQFF
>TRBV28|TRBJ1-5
CASSPFRGVSNQPQHF
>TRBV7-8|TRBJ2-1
CASSFREREQFF
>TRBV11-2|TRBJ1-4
CASSLVGTGSEKLFF
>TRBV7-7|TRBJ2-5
CASGRTGAPQETQYF
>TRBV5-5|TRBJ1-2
CASSLQTTGTGPYGYTF
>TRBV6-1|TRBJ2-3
CASRPLGRADTQYF
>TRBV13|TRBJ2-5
CASSSRGNQETQYF
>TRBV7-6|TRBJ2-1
CASSLGTSGWNEQFF
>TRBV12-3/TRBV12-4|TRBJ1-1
CASIHLGQGAEAFF
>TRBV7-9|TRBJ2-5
CASSLPSGGETQYF
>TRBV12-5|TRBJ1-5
CASGLVTGRDTYSNQPQHF
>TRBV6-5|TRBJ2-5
CASSLGQGVETQYF
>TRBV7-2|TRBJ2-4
CATLSPEGNIQYF
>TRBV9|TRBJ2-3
CASSASSGNKDTQYF
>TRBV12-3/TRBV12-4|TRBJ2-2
CASRRSGELFF
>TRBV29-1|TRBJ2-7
CSVEDRSYEQYF
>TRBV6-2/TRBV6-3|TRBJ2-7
CASSITEGTGLYEQYF
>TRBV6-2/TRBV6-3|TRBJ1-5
CASSTGYSNQPQHF
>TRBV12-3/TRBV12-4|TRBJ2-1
CASSSRQASYNEQFF
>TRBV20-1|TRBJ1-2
CSAREFTGSNYGYTF
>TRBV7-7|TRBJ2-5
CASSLSPRGAQYF
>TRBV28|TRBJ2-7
CASTFSGTLYEQYF
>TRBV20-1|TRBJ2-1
CSARDMDLGDNEQFF
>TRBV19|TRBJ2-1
CASSTGTGPYNEQFF
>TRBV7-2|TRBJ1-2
CASSPSADPGAYGYTF
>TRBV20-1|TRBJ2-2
CSAPFTGELFF
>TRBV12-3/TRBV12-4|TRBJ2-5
CASSSWGGETQYF
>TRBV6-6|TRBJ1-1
CASSVSGNTEAFF
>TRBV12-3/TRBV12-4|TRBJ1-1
CASSGDTGSWTEAFF
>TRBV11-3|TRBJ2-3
CASSRGDTQYF
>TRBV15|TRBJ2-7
CATSRADREQYF
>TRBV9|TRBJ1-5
CASSPTGGLGQPQHF
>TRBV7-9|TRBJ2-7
CASSGTSGTYEQYF
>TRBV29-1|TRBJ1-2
CSVQGADYGYTF
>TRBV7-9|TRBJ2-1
CASSLEGATDSYNEQFF
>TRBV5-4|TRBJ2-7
CASSLYTGSEQYF
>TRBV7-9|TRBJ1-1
CASSFNRGFTEAFF
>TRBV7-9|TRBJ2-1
CASSFPGQVEQFF
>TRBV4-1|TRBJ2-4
CASSQPGQGVGNIQYF
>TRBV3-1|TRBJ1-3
CASSQVNGNTIYF
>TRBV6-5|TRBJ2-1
CASSYSSPAGGVYNEQFF
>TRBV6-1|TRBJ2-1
CASSLAEYNEQFF
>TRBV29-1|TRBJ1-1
CSVESLSTEAFF
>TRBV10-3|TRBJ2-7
CAISDGNEQYF
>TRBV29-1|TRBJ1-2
CSVDAGQSLYGYTF
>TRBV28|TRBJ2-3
CASGRDDSTDTQYF
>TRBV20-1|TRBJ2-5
CSASLGGETQYF
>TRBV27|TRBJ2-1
CASSLSTGIFQFF
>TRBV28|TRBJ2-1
CASSFPRSGARSYNEQFF
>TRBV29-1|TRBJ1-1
CSAAGRGDTEAFF